Below, 25 T cell receptor beta chains from the same sample are listed, as sequenced in a study of blood T cells in healthy people across ages (dated by TCRdb to between 2014 and 2016). The protocol used for the library was 5' RACE. TCRdb shows the sequencer as Illumina HiSeq 2500. A second about 7 to 12 cycle PCR used a sample-barcoded 5' primer and a J-beta primer mix. TCRdb reprocessed the public reads (quality trimming at Q25 with fastp, clone calling with MiXCR) and kept in-frame beta chains. Rows merge per CDR3 protein into single entries with the most common DNA and genes. Recorded for this sample are 1.4 million to 1.5 million distinct CDR3 sequences; 40% to 50% of them occurred a single time. Less than 8% of the sample is held by the ten biggest clonotypes. Sequenced material: blood. These TCRs come from a woman between 18 and 29 years old in good health.

This chain links TRBV6-1 with TRBJ2-1; 12 nucleotides match TRBD2. Losses at the gene ends were 6 bases for V and 6 bases for J; bases not matched to a gene: 6. The CDR3 spans 15 residues. Germline CDR1 is MNHNS and CDR2 is SASEGT. The CDR3 reads CASRSKTSGSNEQFF. DNA for the CDR3: TGTGCCAGCAGATCCAAGACTAGCGGGAGCAATGAGCAGTTCTTC.

This clonotype appeared a few times. V usage is TRBV2 and J usage is TRBJ2-2; D might be TRBD1 (6 bases). The CDR3 loop spans 13 amino acids. V lost 2 bases to trimming and J lost 8 bases, with 9 bases between them. Germline CDR1 reads SNHLY; CDR2 reads FYNNEI. Here the CDR3 DNA reads TGTGCCAGCAGTGAATCAGGACAGGGGGAGCTGTTTTTT. Translated, it gives CASSESGQGELFF.

This clonotype has a handful of counts. V is TRBV5-1 and J is TRBJ2-3, with TRBD2 matching 10 bases. The V gene's germline CDR1 is SGHRS and CDR2 YFSETQ. CDR3 length: 16 residues. The V and J ends lost 5 bases and 4 bases, in that order; junction bases with no gene match: 10. The CDR3 DNA sequence: TGCGCCAGCAGAAAAACTAGCGGGGCGATTGCAGATACGCAGTATTTT. This encodes CASRKTSGAIADTQYF.

Concerning this clonotype: Since a much larger clone is just one base distant, this may be a read error. The CDR3 region has the DNA TGCAGCGTTGGAGGTCAGATCCTCTATGGCTACACCTTC. Amino acids: CSVGGQILYGYTF. The rearrangement links TRBV29-1 to TRBJ1-2; D is unresolved. The V end was cut by 4 bases, the J end by 4 bases, with 13 bases between. CDR3 length equals 13 residues. From germline, CDR1 is SQVTM and CDR2 ANQGSEA.

The gene calls are TRBV12-3 or TRBV12-4 and TRBJ2-3, with D unclear. The CDR3 sequence is 15 residues long. Trimming stripped 3 bases from V and 6 bases from J, with 16 bases between. The CDR3 nucleotides read TGTGCCAGCAGTTTCGGAGTAGCAGTGGGCGATACGCAGTATTTT. It translates to CASSFGVAVGDTQYF.

Comments on this clonotype: Relative to the germline gene, one junction end is altered; a read error may explain this. The chain joins TRBV20-1 to TRBJ1-2; 9 nucleotides agree with TRBD1. The CDR3 is 16 residues long. Germline assignment: CDR1 DFQATT and CDR2 SNEGSKA (reference sequence). The CDR3 DNA sequence: TGCAGTGCTAGAGAGTCGGACAGGGGTACCGCCTATGGCCACACCTTC. This translates into CSARESDRGTAYGHTF.

The rearrangement joins TRBV2 to TRBJ2-4; D is perhaps TRBD2 (6 bases). The DNA end favors TRBJ2-7, so the J call may be wrong. The CDR3 covers 13 residues. The germline V gene encodes CDR1 SNHLY and CDR2 FYNNEI. The CDR3 sequence: CASSASSVNEQYF. The CDR3 DNA sequence: TGTGCCAGCAGTGCCTCTAGCGTCAACGAGCAGTACTTC.

This clonotype was seen only a few times. The genes are TRBV12-3 or TRBV12-4 and TRBJ2-7; D perhaps matches TRBD1 (6 bases). Trimming left V 6 bases short and J 2 bases short, with 17 bases between. The CDR3 covers 15 residues. CDR3 sequence reads: CASREMGQPTYEQYF. Here the CDR3 DNA reads TGTGCCAGCAGAGAAATGGGACAACCGACCTACGAGCAGTACTTC.

This rearrangement joins TRBV4-1 to TRBJ2-2; no clear D. CDR3 length: 12 residues. In germline, CDR1 is MGHRA, CDR2 YSYEKL. V shed 4 bases and J shed 7 bases, with 7 bases lying between them. CDR3 sequence: CASSPLLGELFF. CDR3 in DNA: TGCGCCAGCAGCCCTCTTCTCGGGGAGCTGTTTTTT.

As regards this clonotype: At one boundary the junction diverges from the germline segment, which might be a read error. The chain carries TRBV14 and TRBJ2-1; the D is unclear. The CDR3 runs to 12 residues. Germline-derived CDR1 and CDR2 are SGHDN and FVKESK. The CDR3, as DNA: TGTGCCAGCAGCCAAGATCGGAATAGTTGGATCTTC. Protein product: CASSQDRNSWIF.

CDR3 coding DNA: TGTGCCAGCAGCACCTACCTAGCGGGAGTGCAAGATACGCAGTATTTT. It encodes CASSTYLAGVQDTQYF. This chain connects TRBV13 to TRBJ2-3, with 10 bases fitting TRBD2. The CDR3 has 16 amino acids. Trimming cost V 5 bases and J 5 bases; bases outside gene matches: 10. Germline CDR1 PRHDT, CDR2 FYEKMQ (reference sequence).

This clonotype has a handful of counts. In nucleotides, the CDR3 is TGTGCCAGCAGTTCGCACGGGGGAGGTGGGGCCAACGTCCTGACTTTC. Protein sequence: CASSSHGGGGANVLTF. The chain combines TRBV12-3 or TRBV12-4 with TRBJ2-6, with D possibly matching TRBD2 (6 bases). This CDR3 spans 16 amino acids. The V and J ends lost 4 bases and 3 bases respectively, with 13 bases between them.

This clonotype showed up just a few times. This sequence joins TRBV21-1 and TRBJ2-1; the table's D call of TRBD1 was not tested on the DNA. TRBV21-1 represents a pseudogene. The CDR3 runs to 15 residues. CDR3 bases: TGTGCCAGCAGTGGTCGGCGCCTAGTTTACAATGAGCAGTTCTTC. Its protein product is CASSGRRLVYNEQFF.

The CDR3 DNA sequence: TGTGCCAGCAGCCAAGAAGGGGGGTTTCGATCCGAGCAGTACTTC. This encodes CASSQEGGFRSEQYF. The V and J genes are TRBV3-1 and TRBJ2-5, with D tentatively TRBD1 or TRBD2 (6 bases each). The last part of the DNA fits TRBJ2-7 better; the J call may be wrong. The CDR3 has 15 residues. In germline, CDR1 is LGHDT, CDR2 YNNKEL (reference sequence).

This clonotype has only a few counts. V is TRBV28 and J is TRBJ2-2; 9 bases are shared with TRBD2. This CDR3 is 18 amino acids long. Germline loops: CDR1 MDHEN, CDR2 SYDVKM. Losses at the gene ends were 4 bases for V and 0 bases for J; bases not matched to a gene: 9. CDR3 residues: CASSSYPGLAANTGELFF. In DNA, the CDR3 is TGTGCCAGCAGTTCCTACCCGGGACTAGCTGCGAACACCGGGGAGCTGTTTTTT.

The rearrangement links TRBV2 to TRBJ2-3; D might be TRBD1 or TRBD2, each matching 6 bases. The germline CDR1 and CDR2 sequences are SNHLY and FYNNEI. The CDR3 is 14 residues long. Trimming shortened V by 0 bases and J by 7 bases, and 11 bases separated the two germline ends. The CDR3, as DNA: TGTGCCAGCAGTGAAGCGCGGGACATCAATACGCAGTATTTT. Protein product: CASSEARDINTQYF.

With respect to this clonotype: The junction does not match germline at one end; this may be a read error. The rearrangement joins TRBV7-7 to TRBJ2-7; TRBD1 is a possible D gene (6 bases). The CDR3 totals 15 residues. Germline V gene lookup returns CDR1 SSHAT and CDR2 FNYEAQ (reference sequence). For the CDR3, the DNA is TGTGCTAGCAGCCGGGACATGAGCTCCTACAATGAGCAGTACTTC. This encodes CASSRDMSSYNEQYF.

This clonotype was found a few times. The V call is TRBV6-5, the J call TRBJ1-2; possible D gene TRBD1, 6 bases. From germline, CDR1 is MNHEY and CDR2 SVGAGI. The CDR3 sequence is 13 residues long. V was trimmed by 6 bases and J by 8 bases, leaving 16 bases between them. Here the CDR3 DNA reads TGTGCCAGCAGACAAAAACAGGGTTTCGGCTACACCTTC. Translating gives CASRQKQGFGYTF.

On this clonotype: A much larger clone differs by one base, so this may be a read error. This sequence joins TRBV20-1 and TRBJ1-2; TRBD1 matches 8 bases. The length of the CDR3 is 12 residues. From germline, CDR1 is DFQATT and CDR2 SNEGSKA (reference sequence). The CDR3, as DNA: TGCAGTGCTGGAGACAGGGGCCAAGGCTGCACCTTC. This translates into CSAGDRGQGCTF.

This clonotype occurred a few times. The rearrangement joins TRBV24-1 to TRBJ1-5; D unresolved. CDR1 KGHDR and CDR2 SFDVKD come from the germline V gene. The CDR3 runs to 14 residues. V shed 3 bases and J shed 7 bases, with 12 bases lying between them. CDR3 residues: CATSDGTFEQPQHF. CDR3 nucleotides: TGTGCCACCAGTGATGGTACATTCGAACAGCCCCAGCATTTT.

The sample holds a few counts of this clonotype. J is TRBJ2-7 and V is TRBV20-1, with D unresolved. CDR1 DFQATT and CDR2 SNEGSKA come from the germline V gene (reference sequence). CDR3 length equals 12 residues. V lost 3 bases and J lost 5, with 11 bases in between. The CDR3, as DNA: TGCAGTGCTAGCCCGTGGGATAACGAGCAGTACTTC. Translated, it gives CSASPWDNEQYF.

This rearrangement joins TRBV12-3 or TRBV12-4 to TRBJ1-2; 8 bases are a match to TRBD1. The CDR3 totals 14 residues. The J segment lost 6 bases and the V segment lost 8 bases, leaving 11 bases of the junction unmatched. Here the CDR3 DNA reads TGTGCCAGCGGGCGGACAGGGAGCGACGATGGCTACACCTTC. Protein sequence: CASGRTGSDDGYTF.

The chain uses TRBV12-3 or TRBV12-4 and TRBJ1-2, with D perhaps TRBD1 (6 bases). The CDR3 has 12 residues. V lost 8 bases and J 7 bases, leaving 14 bases between the germline ends. The CDR3 protein is CASQNRVRGYTF. CDR3 sequence (DNA): TGTGCCAGCCAAAACAGGGTTCGTGGCTACACCTTC.

This clonotype occurred many times. This chain links TRBV18 with TRBJ2-7; TRBD1 is a possible D gene (5 bases). The germline gives CDR1 KGHSH, CDR2 LQKENI. Trimming removed 3 bases from V and 1 base from J, with 13 bases in between. This CDR3 has 15 residues. As DNA, the CDR3 is TGTGCCAGCTCACCCGGACAAGGGCAGTCCTACGAGCAGTACTTC. It codes for CASSPGQGQSYEQYF.

This clonotype occurred a few times. This chain connects TRBV6-5 to TRBJ1-4, with TRBD1 as a possible D gene (5 bases). CDR3 length: 14 amino acids. CDR1 and CDR2 from the germline V gene are MNHEY and SVGAGI. The V and J ends lost 1 base and 4 bases respectively, with 7 bases between them. The CDR3 loop is CASSYFQGNEKLFF. Here the CDR3 DNA reads TGTGCCAGCAGTTACTTTCAGGGTAATGAAAAACTGTTTTTT.